One and the same sample provided the 24 T cell receptor beta chains below, sequenced in a study of blood T cell repertoires in COVID-19. Repertoires were generated with immunoSEQ multiplex PCR, while TCRdb's copy carries only in-frame clones and drops some. The sample carries 300,000 to 400,000 clones, 87% recorded once. The sequenced material came from peripheral blood. The receptor source for this set is a man aged 30 to 39 with COVID-19, enrolled during active disease.

The chain has TRBV10-1 and TRBJ2-7; 8 positions match TRBD1. Germline values: CDR1 WNHNN, CDR2 SYGVQD (reference sequence). This CDR3 region has 13 residues. J was trimmed by 3 bases and V by 5 bases; bases with no gene match: 3. CDR3 DNA sequence: TGCGCCAGCAGTTACAGGGGGAGCTACGAGCAGTACTTC. It translates to CASSYRGSYEQYF.

The rearrangement uses TRBV6-5 and TRBJ1-5, with 9 positions matching TRBD1. Germline assignment: CDR1 MNHEY and CDR2 SVGAGI. This CDR3 region has 15 residues. V lost 7 bases, J lost 6 bases, and 10 bases stayed unmatched. The CDR3 bases are TGTGCCAGCACCTTGGACAGGGGCGGCGGTCAGCCCCAGCATTTT. Translating gives CASTLDRGGGQPQHF.

The CDR3 region has the DNA TGCGCCAGCAGCCACGCGAATCCGGGACAGGGGGAGTATGGCTACACCTTC. It is translated as CASSHANPGQGEYGYTF. The genes are TRBV4-3 and TRBJ1-2; 11 bases map to TRBD1. Trimming took 3 bases from V and 5 from J; bases not matched to a gene: 11. Germline V gene sequence: CDR1 LGHNA, CDR2 YSLEER. The CDR3 has 17 amino acids.

The genes are TRBV4-2 and TRBJ2-5; weak D call: TRBD2 (6 bases). V was clipped by 1 base and J by 1 base, with 13 bases between them. CDR1 is LGHNA, CDR2 YNFKEQ, per germline. There are 16 residues in the CDR3. CDR3 DNA: TGTGCCAGCAGCCAAGCGGGACTTGGGACCCAAGAGACCCAGTACTTC. Residues: CASSQAGLGTQETQYF.

The J gene is TRBJ1-2, the V gene TRBV28; TRBD1 matches at 9 bases. Per germline, CDR1 MDHEN and CDR2 SYDVKM. This CDR3 contains 13 residues. V was pared by 5 bases and J by 5 bases, with 3 bases of the junction left unmatched. CDR3 protein: CASSTGGKYGYTF. The DNA for the CDR3 is TGTGCCAGCAGTACAGGGGGCAAGTATGGCTACACCTTC.

The rearrangement links TRBV4-3 to TRBJ1-1; D ambiguous. This CDR3 is 16 amino acids long. CDR1 LGHNA and CDR2 YSLEER come from the germline V gene. Deletions cut 3 bases from V and 3 bases from J, with 17 bases between. The CDR3 coding sequence is TGCGCCAGCAGCCAGTTTTCCCGAGCACCCTACACTGAAGCTTTCTTT. It specifies CASSQFSRAPYTEAFF.

This clone was detected a few times. CDR3 loop: CASSGTSGGNGETQYF. CDR3 bases: TGTGCCAGCAGCGGGACTAGCGGGGGGAACGGAGAGACCCAGTACTTC. The chain is built from TRBV9 and TRBJ2-5, with 14 positions matching TRBD2. CDR3 length: 16 residues. V was clipped by 3 bases and J by 4 bases; unmatched bases: 5. CDR1 is SGDLS and CDR2 is YYNGEE in the germline V gene.

The chain recombines TRBV5-1 with TRBJ2-3; TRBD1 might be the D (5 bases). The CDR3 spans 15 residues. V was shortened by 4 bases and J by 0 bases, with 12 bases between the two germline ends. Per germline, CDR1 SGHRS and CDR2 YFSETQ. DNA of the CDR3: TGCGCCAGCAGCCCAGGGTTTTTCAGCACAGATACGCAGTATTTT. It specifies CASSPGFFSTDTQYF.

The chain couples TRBV28 to TRBJ1-5; D remains ambiguous. The CDR3 covers 16 residues. Trimming stripped 5 bases from V and 0 bases from J, with 14 bases between. The V gene's germline CDR1 is MDHEN and CDR2 SYDVKM. CDR3 coding DNA: TGTGCCAGCAGTCCCTATGGGAGTCCTAGCAATCAGCCCCAGCATTTT. It translates to CASSPYGSPSNQPQHF.

This chain connects TRBV11-2 to TRBJ1-2; 9 bases line up with TRBD1. CDR1 and CDR2 from the germline V gene are SGHAT and FQNNGV. V lost 5 bases and J lost 4; bases outside the gene matches: 8. There are 15 residues in the CDR3. The CDR3 loop is CASSLRDRVGYGYTF. In DNA, the CDR3 is TGTGCCAGCAGCCTCAGGGACAGGGTGGGCTATGGCTACACCTTC.

The CDR3 nucleotides are TGTGCCAGCAGCCAAGCGGGTTTCACAGATACGCAGTATTTT. Its translation is CASSQAGFTDTQYF. The chain employs TRBV4-2 and TRBJ2-3, with D hard to call. Trimming pared 1 base from V and 2 bases from J, leaving 7 bases between. Germline-derived CDR1 and CDR2 are LGHNA and YNFKEQ. This CDR3 is 14 amino acids long.

The chain couples TRBV25-1 to TRBJ2-7; 7 bases map to TRBD1. The CDR3 is 16 residues long. Germline V gene sequence: CDR1 MGHDK, CDR2 SYGVNS. V gave up 1 base and J gave up 3 bases; unmatched junction bases: 9. CDR3 sequence (DNA): TGTGCCAGCAGTGAATCCCGACAGGGACCGGACTACGAGCAGTACTTC. As protein: CASSESRQGPDYEQYF.

The gene calls are TRBV18 and TRBJ2-1, with 11 bases fitting TRBD2. V lost 1 base to trimming and J lost 5 bases; unmatched junction nucleotides: 7. Germline assignment: CDR1 KGHSH and CDR2 LQKENI. The CDR3 extends over 17 amino acids. CDR3 bases: TGTGCCAGCTCACCACTGACTAGCGGGACTGATGACAATGAGCAGTTCTTC. Its protein product is CASSPLTSGTDDNEQFF.

The J gene is TRBJ1-5, the V gene TRBV5-1; D not certain. This CDR3 spans 15 amino acids. Per the germline V gene, CDR1 is SGHRS and CDR2 is YFSETQ. With 1 base removed from V and 1 base from J, the gap between germline ends came to 9 bases. CDR3 nucleotide sequence: TGCGCCAGCAGCTTGACGGGGTTAAGCAATCAGCCCCAGCATTTT. It is translated as CASSLTGLSNQPQHF.

This chain joins TRBV9 and TRBJ1-6, with 9 bases matching TRBD1. The CDR3 spans 15 residues. The V segment lost 0 bases and the J segment 7 bases; nucleotides outside the gene matches: 2. The germline V gene encodes CDR1 SGDLS and CDR2 YYNGEE. This CDR3 is CASSVAGQGNSPLHF. The CDR3 DNA follows: TGTGCCAGCAGCGTAGCGGGACAGGGAAATTCACCCCTCCACTTT.

This CDR3 reads CATSDGRPPNTGELFF. Written as DNA, the CDR3 is TGTGCCACCAGTGACGGGAGGCCCCCGAACACCGGGGAGCTGTTTTTT. The rearrangement joins TRBV24-1 to TRBJ2-2; 7 bases align to TRBD2. The CDR3 totals 16 residues. The germline V gene encodes CDR1 KGHDR and CDR2 SFDVKD. J lost 0 bases, V lost 4 bases, and 4 bases had no gene match.

The CDR3 sequence is CASSLNPSGVNEKLFF. CDR3 sequence (DNA): TGCGCCAGCAGCTTGAACCCCTCCGGGGTTAATGAAAAACTGTTTTTT. This rearrangement joins TRBV5-1 to TRBJ1-4; the D is unclear. From germline, CDR1 is SGHRS and CDR2 YFSETQ. V lost 1 base to trimming and J lost 4 bases, with 14 bases between them. The length of the CDR3 is 16 residues. Full variable domain (missing parts from reference TRBV5-1 and TRBJ1-4): KAGVTQTPRYLIKTRGQQVTLSCSPISGHRSVSWYQQTPGQGLQFLFEYFSETQRNKGNFPGRFSGRQFSNSRSEMNVSTLELGDSALYLCASSLNPSGVNEKLFFGSGTQLSVL.

This sequence joins TRBV7-6 and TRBJ1-5; D is unclear. Between the trimmed V and J ends, which lost 5 bases and 1 base, there was a span of 9 bases. This CDR3 contains 14 residues. In germline, CDR1 is SGHVS, CDR2 FNYEAQ. The CDR3 is CASSPGLSNQPQHF. DNA of the CDR3: TGTGCCAGCAGCCCCGGACTGAGCAATCAGCCCCAGCATTTT.

The rearrangement uses TRBV18 and TRBJ1-1, with D perhaps TRBD1 (6 bases). The germline V gene encodes CDR1 KGHSH and CDR2 LQKENI. The V gene lost 4 bases and the J gene lost 4 bases, with 16 bases spanning the gap. This CDR3 is built from 15 residues. CDR3 sequence reads: CASSHATTGSTEAFF. CDR3 sequence (DNA): TGTGCCAGCTCACACGCTACTACAGGGTCCACTGAAGCTTTCTTT. Supplemented by reference TRBV18 and TRBJ1-1, the full variable domain reads NAGVMQNPRHLVRRRGQEARLRCSPMKGHSHVYWYRQLPEEGLKFMVYLQKENIIDESGMPKERFSAEFPKEGPSILRIQQVVRGDSAAYFCASSHATTGSTEAFFGQGTRLTVV.

This clone was seen just once. The rearrangement joins TRBV19 to TRBJ2-7; 9 bases agree with TRBD2. CDR3 length equals 15 residues. Trimming cost V 4 bases and J 8 bases; bases outside gene matches: 12. The germline gives CDR1 LNHDA, CDR2 SQIVND (reference sequence). The CDR3 loop is CASSTTREGLGQQYF. CDR3 DNA: TGTGCCAGTAGTACGACGCGGGAGGGCCTTGGACAGCAGTACTTC. Full variable domain (outside the CDR3, taken from reference TRBV19 and TRBJ2-7): DGGITQSPKYLFRKEGQNVTLSCEQNLNHDAMYWYRQDPGQGLRLIYYSQIVNDFQKGDIAEGYSVSREKKESFPLTVTSAQKNPTAFYLCASSTTREGLGQQYFGPGTRLTVT.

CDR3 in amino acids: CASSQDPYRSYEQYF. The CDR3 DNA reads TGTGCCAGCAGCCAAGATCCGTACAGATCCTACGAGCAGTACTTC. V is TRBV4-2 and J is TRBJ2-7, with D unresolved. The CDR3 spans 15 residues. The V end was cut by 0 bases, the J end by 1 base, with 10 bases between. From germline, CDR1 is LGHNA and CDR2 YNFKEQ.

This chain joins TRBV15 and TRBJ1-4, with TRBD1 matching over 10 bases. The V gene end was trimmed by 1 base and the J gene end by 6 bases; junction bases not matched to a gene: 2. CDR3 length: 15 amino acids. CDR1 and CDR2 (germline): LNHNV, YYDKDF (reference sequence). The CDR3 sequence is CATSRGTGGYEKLFF. Written as DNA, the CDR3 is TGTGCCACCAGCAGAGGGACAGGGGGTTATGAAAAACTGTTTTTT.

As regards this clone: This CDR3 is also generated by other DNA sequences in the sample. V gene TRBV5-1 combines with J gene TRBJ2-5; D is possibly TRBD1 (5 bases). The CDR3 has 14 amino acids. Germline V gene sequence: CDR1 SGHRS, CDR2 YFSETQ. The V end lost 0 bases, the J end lost 1 base, and 7 bases lay between the germline ends. The CDR3 loop is CASSLEDTQETQYF. In nucleotides, the CDR3 is TGCGCCAGCAGCTTGGAGGACACCCAAGAGACCCAGTACTTC.

This clone has a count of ten or more. The chain uses TRBV30 and TRBJ2-1; 7 bases fit TRBD2. Per the germline V gene, CDR1 is GTSNPN and CDR2 is SVGIG (reference sequence). The CDR3 totals 12 residues. J was trimmed by 4 bases and V by 4 bases; bases with no gene match: 1. The CDR3 here is CAWTSGYNEQFF. For the CDR3, the DNA is TGTGCCTGGACTAGCGGATACAATGAGCAGTTCTTC.